Below, 23 T cell receptor beta chains from the same sample are listed, as sequenced in a study of chemoradiotherapy in HPV16-positive cancers. Data came from immunoSEQ multiplex PCR; TCRdb stores just in-frame clones and leaves some out. The table has about 20,000 clones, around 92% seen once. The sample here was blood, taken from a patient who underwent chemoradiotherapy. The receptors originated from a human donor with HPV-associated anogenital cancer.

This sequence joins TRBV19 and TRBJ1-1; possibly TRBD1 for D (6 bases). Germline V gene lookup returns CDR1 LNHDA and CDR2 SQIVND (reference sequence). The ends were cut back, 4 bases at V and 1 base at J, with 10 bases in the middle. CDR3 length equals 14 residues. As DNA, the CDR3 is TGTGCCAGTAGTAACGGGGGCTGGAACACTGAAGCTTTCTTT. Protein product: CASSNGGWNTEAFF.

This rearrangement joins TRBV28 to TRBJ1-5, with no clear D. Germline V gives CDR1 MDHEN, CDR2 SYDVKM. V dropped 3 bases and J dropped 1 base, with 7 bases sitting between them. CDR3 size: 14 residues. The CDR3 here is CASSFLGSNQPQHF. As DNA, the CDR3 is TGTGCCAGCAGTTTCCTGGGGAGCAATCAGCCCCAGCATTTT.

The chain recombines TRBV28 with TRBJ1-2, with a tentative D call TRBD1 (6 bases). Germline V gene sequence: CDR1 MDHEN, CDR2 SYDVKM. The V end was cut by 7 bases, the J end by 0 bases, with 12 bases between. There are 14 residues in the CDR3. The CDR3 DNA is TGTGCCAGCACCGTACAGGGCCCTAACTATGGCTACACCTTC. Translation gives CASTVQGPNYGYTF.

This clone has a single count. The rearrangement uses TRBV5-6 and TRBJ2-1, with a possible D match to TRBD1 (5 bases). Germline CDR1 is SGHDT and CDR2 is YYEEEE. Trimming removed 7 bases at V and 0 bases at J, with 17 bases between. This CDR3 comprises 16 residues. In nucleotides, the CDR3 is TGTGCCAGCCACAGCTTGTTCACAGGCTCCTACAATGAGCAGTTCTTC. Protein sequence: CASHSLFTGSYNEQFF.

This sequence joins TRBV28 and TRBJ1-2, with 7 nucleotides matching TRBD1. Per germline, CDR1 MDHEN and CDR2 SYDVKM. V shed 4 bases, J shed 2 bases, and the junction held 7 bases outside the gene matches. The CDR3 extends over 15 amino acids. CDR3 in amino acids: CASSSPRGQNYGYTF. The DNA for the CDR3 is TGTGCCAGCAGTTCCCCGAGGGGACAGAACTATGGCTACACCTTC.

This chain links TRBV10-3 with TRBJ2-1, with 8 bases identical to TRBD2. The CDR3 extends over 15 amino acids. The junction had 2 bases not matched to a gene; V was cut back by 4 bases and J by 0 bases. The germline gives CDR1 ENHRY, CDR2 SYGVKD. The CDR3 nucleotides are TGTGCCATCAGTGTAAGCGGGAGCTCCTACAATGAGCAGTTCTTC. Amino acids: CAISVSGSSYNEQFF.

This clone has only one observation. The rearrangement uses TRBV15 and TRBJ1-2; D gene uncertain. The CDR3 is made up of 11 amino acids. V lost 0 bases and J 7 bases, leaving 3 bases between the germline ends. CDR1 is LNHNV and CDR2 is YYDKDF in the germline V gene (reference sequence). The CDR3 sequence is CATSREVGYTF. CDR3 in DNA: TGTGCCACCAGCAGAGAGGTTGGCTACACCTTC.

This clone has a single count. The gene calls are TRBV27 and TRBJ2-7; tentative D call: TRBD2 (6 bases). This CDR3 comprises 15 residues. Germline loops: CDR1 MNHEY, CDR2 SMNVEV (reference sequence). Between the trimmed V and J ends, which lost 6 bases and 5 bases, there was a span of 20 bases. The DNA of the CDR3 is TGTGCCAGCAGCCTGATGGGGGGAAGGATCCACGAGCAGTACTTC. It yields the protein CASSLMGGRIHEQYF.

This clone was recorded a few times. The V call is TRBV5-6, the J call TRBJ1-1, with a possible D match to TRBD1 (5 bases). From germline, CDR1 is SGHDT and CDR2 YYEEEE. V was pared by 0 bases and J by 11 bases, with 11 bases between. The CDR3 is 12 amino acids. The CDR3 spells CASSLGGKRAFF. CDR3 coding DNA: TGTGCCAGCAGCTTGGGGGGGAAGAGGGCTTTCTTT.

A few counts support this clone. The chain employs TRBV19 and TRBJ2-7, with 8 nucleotides matching TRBD1. Losses at the gene ends were 5 bases for V and 7 bases for J; bases not matched to a gene: 13. This CDR3 is 15 amino acids long. Germline assignment: CDR1 LNHDA and CDR2 SQIVND (reference sequence). CDR3 in DNA: TGTGCCAGTAGTTTCCGGGACAGGACCTTTCCTGAGCAGTACTTC. Amino acid sequence: CASSFRDRTFPEQYF.

The chain uses TRBV5-4 and TRBJ2-7, with D hard to call. CDR1 is SGHNT, CDR2 YYREEE, per germline (reference sequence). V was shortened by 4 bases and J by 1 base, with 12 bases between the two germline ends. The CDR3 has 14 amino acids. The CDR3 loop is CASSPGGESYEQYF. The CDR3 region has the DNA TGTGCCAGCAGCCCCGGCGGAGAGTCCTACGAGCAGTACTTC.

The rearrangement uses TRBV10-3 and TRBJ2-7; 8 nucleotides agree with TRBD1. The CDR3 covers 14 residues. Per germline, CDR1 ENHRY and CDR2 SYGVKD. V was clipped by 4 bases and J by 5 bases; unmatched bases: 7. CDR3 region: CAISGTGQGNEQYF. The CDR3 DNA sequence: TGTGCCATCAGTGGCACCGGACAGGGAAACGAGCAGTACTTC.

This chain joins TRBV27 and TRBJ1-5; TRBD1 is a possible D gene (5 bases). V shed 2 bases and J shed 6 bases, with 14 bases lying between them. CDR1 is MNHEY and CDR2 is SMNVEV in the germline V gene (reference sequence). This CDR3 spans 15 amino acids. CDR3 loop: CASSLGGDGFQPQHF. CDR3 nucleotide sequence: TGTGCCAGCAGTTTAGGGGGTGACGGGTTTCAGCCCCAGCATTTT.

The chain couples TRBV4-1 to TRBJ2-2; D unresolved. Deletions cut 1 base from V and 2 bases from J, with 5 bases between. This CDR3 contains 14 residues. Germline lookup yields CDR1 MGHRA and CDR2 YSYEKL. CDR3 sequence (DNA): TGCGCCAGCAGCCAAGTCGGTAACACCGGGGAGCTGTTTTTT. Amino acids: CASSQVGNTGELFF.

J is TRBJ1-2 and V is TRBV28; possibly TRBD1 for D (6 bases). The CDR3 is made up of 12 amino acids. V was clipped by 3 bases and J by 5 bases, with 7 bases between them. Germline V gene lookup returns CDR1 MDHEN and CDR2 SYDVKM. The CDR3 nucleotides are TGTGCCAGCAGTTTGGACAGATATGGCTACACCTTC. Amino acids: CASSLDRYGYTF.

This chain uses TRBV4-2 with TRBJ1-1; 7 nucleotides line up with TRBD1. This CDR3 comprises 16 residues. V was clipped by 0 bases and J by 0 bases; unmatched bases: 4. Germline loops: CDR1 LGHNA, CDR2 YNFKEQ. In DNA form, the CDR3 reads TGTGCCAGCAGCCAAGAGCGAGGGGGCTTGAACACTGAAGCTTTCTTT. Protein: CASSQERGGLNTEAFF.

V usage is TRBV4-1 and J usage is TRBJ1-3; D is unclear. This CDR3 has 14 residues. Germline V gene data show CDR1 as MGHRA and CDR2 as YSYEKL. Trimming pared 0 bases from V and 4 bases from J, leaving 7 bases between. The CDR3 DNA reads TGCGCCAGCAGCCAAGATGCACGGGGAAACACCATATATTTT. It yields the protein CASSQDARGNTIYF.

The chain carries TRBV5-1 and TRBJ1-2; 10 nucleotides line up with TRBD1. J gave up 2 bases and V 0 bases, and 4 bases lay outside the gene matches. Germline V gene sequence: CDR1 SGHRS, CDR2 YFSETQ. The length of the CDR3 is 16 residues. The CDR3 loop reads CASSLEGQGGNYGYTF. CDR3 nucleotides: TGCGCCAGCAGCTTGGAAGGACAGGGGGGCAACTATGGCTACACCTTC.

The chain recombines TRBV6-5 with TRBJ2-2, with 8 nucleotides matching TRBD1. Losses at the gene ends were 3 bases for V and 5 bases for J; bases not matched to a gene: 8. The CDR3 covers 16 residues. Germline CDR1 and CDR2: MNHEY and SVGAGI. CDR3 protein: CASSYSPHRGTGELFF. The CDR3 coding sequence is TGTGCCAGCAGTTATAGCCCCCACAGGGGGACCGGGGAGCTGTTTTTT.

The rearrangement joins TRBV6-1 to TRBJ2-7; no firm D call. The CDR3 totals 12 residues. Germline V gene data show CDR1 as MNHNS and CDR2 as SASEGT. With 5 bases removed from V and 3 bases from J, the gap between germline ends came to 8 bases. CDR3: CASSQSLYEQYF. The CDR3 DNA reads TGTGCCAGCAGTCAATCCCTCTACGAGCAGTACTTC.

This clone was recorded once. V and J are TRBV7-8 and TRBJ1-2; 12 bases are shared with TRBD1. V gave up 1 base and J gave up 8 bases; unmatched junction bases: 5. The CDR3 spans 15 residues. Germline lookup yields CDR1 SGHVS and CDR2 FQNEAQ. The CDR3 loop reads CASSLGGQGARGYTF. The CDR3 DNA reads TGTGCCAGCAGCTTAGGGGGACAGGGGGCACGGGGCTACACCTTC.

This rearrangement joins TRBV10-3 to TRBJ1-5; TRBD1 agrees at 10 bases. There are 14 residues in the CDR3. Trimming cost V 5 bases and J 7 bases; bases outside gene matches: 5. Germline CDR1 and CDR2: ENHRY and SYGVKD. CDR3 sequence (DNA): TGTGCCATCAGTCTAGGACAGGGGGACCAGCCCCAGCATTTT. It specifies CAISLGQGDQPQHF.

This chain uses TRBV11-2 with TRBJ2-7; D ambiguous. The V end was cut by 5 bases, the J end by 0 bases, with 2 bases between. The germline V gene encodes CDR1 SGHAT and CDR2 FQNNGV. The CDR3 spans 11 residues. The CDR3, as DNA: TGTGCCAGCAGCATCTCCTACGAGCAGTACTTC. Translating it yields CASSISYEQYF.